The next 18 T cell receptor beta chains were all read from a single sample in a study of cytomegalovirus exposure and HLA in healthy donors. 60 Vbeta and 13 Jbeta primers were used in PCR. Method: immunoSEQ multiplex PCR; TCRdb's copy keeps in-frame clones and lacks some. The table shows 150,000 to 170,000 clones, with approximately 81% occurring only once. The sequenced material came from PBMCs. Receptors originate from a man aged 18 to 30 in good health and CMV-seronegative.

This clone was detected ten times or more. The J gene is TRBJ2-7, the V gene TRBV2; possibly TRBD2 for D (7 bases). This CDR3 contains 14 residues. Germline V lookup: CDR1 SNHLY, CDR2 FYNNEI. Between the trimmed V and J ends, which lost 6 bases and 4 bases, there was a span of 16 bases. The CDR3 nucleotides are TGTGCCAGCAGAGAGGGGGGGTCGTCTTACGAGCAGTACTTC. This gives the protein CASREGGSSYEQYF. Together with reference TRBV2 and TRBJ2-7, the CDR3 gives the full variable domain: EPEVTQTPSHQVTQMGQEVILRCVPISNHLYFYWYRQILGQKVEFLVSFYNNEISEKSEIFDDQFSVERPDGSNFTLKIRSTKLEDSAMYFCASREGGSSYEQYFGPGTRLTVT.

J is TRBJ1-1 and V is TRBV10-3, with 7 bases matching TRBD1. CDR1 and CDR2 from the germline V gene are ENHRY and SYGVKD. The CDR3 runs 13 residues. V was pared by 3 bases and J by 8 bases, with 6 bases of the junction left unmatched. The DNA of the CDR3 is TGTGCCATCAGTGACGGCCGGGGACAGGAAGCTTTCTTT. Amino acid sequence: CAISDGRGQEAFF.

The chain uses TRBV6-5 and TRBJ2-5; 8 positions agree with TRBD1. CDR1 MNHEY and CDR2 SVGAGI come from the germline V gene. This CDR3 spans 14 amino acids. V lost 0 bases, J lost 5 bases, and 2 bases stayed unmatched. CDR3 coding DNA: TGTGCCAGCAGTTACTCGCACAGGGGGGAGACCCAGTACTTC. It translates to CASSYSHRGETQYF.

This clone came up a few times. Distinct nucleotide sequences in the sample also encode this CDR3. V and J are TRBV7-2 and TRBJ2-4; D is possibly TRBD1 (6 bases). Germline V gene data show CDR1 as SGHTA and CDR2 as FQGNSA. The V and J ends lost 1 base and 1 base respectively, with 8 bases between them. This CDR3 has 15 residues. CDR3 sequence: CASSLDRVAKNIQYF. In nucleotides, the CDR3 is TGTGCCAGCAGCTTAGACAGGGTGGCCAAAAACATTCAGTACTTC.

The rearrangement links TRBV19 to TRBJ1-2, with a tentative D call TRBD1 (6 bases). Germline assignment: CDR1 LNHDA and CDR2 SQIVND (reference sequence). CDR3 length: 16 residues. The V gene lost 0 bases and the J gene lost 3 bases, with 14 bases spanning the gap. The CDR3 region is CASSIEGTMEDYGYTF. As DNA, the CDR3 is TGTGCCAGTAGTATAGAGGGGACAATGGAAGACTATGGCTACACCTTC.

Here the CDR3 reads CASSRGQGAPGIRNTIYF. The CDR3 DNA follows: TGCGCCAGCAGCAGGGGACAGGGGGCGCCGGGAATCAGAAACACCATATATTTT. The J gene is TRBJ1-3, the V gene TRBV10-2; 12 positions agree with TRBD1. The germline gives CDR1 WSHSY, CDR2 SAAADI. The CDR3 is made up of 18 amino acids. V lost 6 bases to trimming and J lost 5 bases; unmatched junction nucleotides: 14.

The chain recombines TRBV4-1 with TRBJ2-5, with D possibly TRBD2 on 6 matching bases. V was shortened by 3 bases and J by 4 bases, with 15 bases between the two germline ends. CDR3 length: 15 amino acids. Germline V gene lookup returns CDR1 MGHRA and CDR2 YSYEKL. The CDR3 reads CASSHPDREIETQYF. The CDR3 DNA sequence: TGCGCCAGCAGCCATCCGGACCGGGAGATAGAGACCCAGTACTTC.

V and J are TRBV4-3 and TRBJ1-2; D gene uncertain. V shed 1 base and J shed 3 bases, with 12 bases lying between them. The germline V gene has CDR1 LGHNA and CDR2 YSLEER. The CDR3 consists of 15 residues. CDR3 nucleotides: TGCGCCAGCAGCCAAGGGTCCCACAGATACTATGGCTACACCTTC. It yields the protein CASSQGSHRYYGYTF.

The chain combines TRBV28 with TRBJ1-1; D remains unclear. The CDR3 totals 12 residues. Germline assignment: CDR1 MDHEN and CDR2 SYDVKM. V shed 2 bases and J shed 11 bases, with 12 bases lying between them. CDR3 sequence (DNA): TGTGCCAGCAGTTTAGCCCCTCAGAGGGCTTTCTTT. Translating gives CASSLAPQRAFF.

The genes are TRBV5-1 and TRBJ1-3; TRBD1 aligns across 8 bases. Trimming removed 4 bases from V and 2 bases from J; junction bases left unmatched: 2. This CDR3 has 14 amino acids. Germline values: CDR1 SGHRS, CDR2 YFSETQ. CDR3 sequence (DNA): TGCGCCAGCAGCGCGACAGGGGCTGGAAACACCATATATTTT. Amino acid sequence: CASSATGAGNTIYF.

This clone turned up a few times. The V call is TRBV29-1, the J call TRBJ1-4; the match to TRBD1 covers 9 bases. The length of the CDR3 is 15 residues. Per the germline V gene, CDR1 is SQVTM and CDR2 is ANQGSEA. V gave up 5 bases and J gave up 4 bases; unmatched junction bases: 8. This chain's CDR3 is CSVYGQGILNEKLFF. Here the CDR3 DNA reads TGCAGCGTTTATGGACAGGGGATCCTTAATGAAAAACTGTTTTTT.

This clone was seen only once. This chain uses TRBV15 with TRBJ2-3; 9 bases agree with TRBD2. Per the germline V gene, CDR1 is LNHNV and CDR2 is YYDKDF (reference sequence). The CDR3 spans 16 residues. The V segment lost 5 bases and the J segment 6 bases; nucleotides outside the gene matches: 12. The CDR3 is CATSEGGREGSDTQYF. In nucleotides, the CDR3 is TGTGCCACCAGCGAGGGAGGGCGGGAGGGAAGTGATACGCAGTATTTT.

This clone was seen a handful of times. The rearrangement joins TRBV5-1 to TRBJ1-1, with D hard to call. Trimming cost V 6 bases and J 1 base, with 13 bases left between them. This CDR3 spans 14 amino acids. Germline V gene sequence: CDR1 SGHRS, CDR2 YFSETQ. For the CDR3, the DNA is TGCGCCAGCAATGAGGGAATGGAGAACACTGAAGCTTTCTTT. Its protein product is CASNEGMENTEAFF.

On this clone itself: At one boundary the junction diverges from the germline segment, which might be a read error. The gene calls are TRBV2 and TRBJ2-5; the match to TRBD2 covers 14 bases. Per the germline V gene, CDR1 is SNHLY and CDR2 is FYNNEI. The CDR3 is 14 residues long. CDR3 residues: CASEVGLAGGESNF. For the CDR3, the DNA is TGTGCCAGCGAGGTTGGACTAGCGGGAGGTGAGAGTAACTTC.

The V and J genes are TRBV5-6 and TRBJ2-4, with D tentatively TRBD1 (5 bases). The CDR3 length is 15 residues. Deletions cut 3 bases from V and 3 bases from J, with 13 bases between. Germline loops: CDR1 SGHDT, CDR2 YYEEEE. In DNA, the CDR3 is TGTGCCAGCAGCTCGCCGGACACCTACAAAAACATTCAGTACTTC. This encodes CASSSPDTYKNIQYF.

V usage is TRBV6-5 and J usage is TRBJ2-2; D perhaps matches TRBD2 (6 bases). Germline V gives CDR1 MNHEY, CDR2 SVGAGI. This CDR3 contains 14 residues. The V end was cut by 6 bases, the J end by 3 bases, with 11 bases between. CDR3 DNA sequence: TGTGCCAGCAGGGGGGGAGTGTACACCGGGGAGCTGTTTTTT. It codes for CASRGGVYTGELFF.

The V gene is TRBV7-8, the J gene TRBJ1-4; D perhaps matches TRBD1 (6 bases). This CDR3 spans 15 amino acids. Trimming left V 4 bases short and J 0 bases short, with 9 bases between. Germline V gene lookup returns CDR1 SGHVS and CDR2 FQNEAQ. The CDR3 is CASSSNRATNEKLFF. DNA for the CDR3: TGTGCCAGCAGCTCCAACAGGGCAACTAATGAAAAACTGTTTTTT.

This CDR3 is CASSYPGTSGTGELFF. The CDR3 DNA reads TGTGCCAGCAGTTACCCCGGGACTAGCGGCACCGGGGAGCTGTTTTTT. This chain connects TRBV6-5 to TRBJ2-2; 11 bases are shared with TRBD2. Per germline, CDR1 MNHEY and CDR2 SVGAGI. The trim removed 2 bases at V and 4 bases at J, leaving 3 bases unmatched. The CDR3 runs 16 residues.